This entry concerns a single T cell receptor beta chain. The antigen is unknown. The sample comes from a study of T cells expressing NK-cell markers. Study-level background: Obtained from sorted CD3+CD56+NKG2C+, CD3+CD56+NKG2C- and CD3+CD56-NKG2C+ T cells were the TCR beta repertoires. Whole-study findings and limits: Among several donors, these clonotypes also ranked first in the CD3+CD56-NKG2C+ fraction. Dominant NKG2C+ clonotypes made up about 1.0-7.0% of CD8+ T cells in roughly six donors.

It was by 5'RACE template switching with UMIs that TCR beta cDNA was made. TCRdb re-called the 5' RACE reads and shows each CDR3 protein once, DNA omitted. The specimen's table records about 150,000 distinct CDR3 sequences. Germline CDR1 is SGDLS and CDR2 is YYNGEE. The CDR3 totals 15 residues. The source material was blood T cells: a sorted CD56 or NKG2C T cell subset, CD4+ or CD8+ T cells, or bulk PBMC T cells (not recorded which). This clonotype originated in a man aged 18 to 69 in good health. The gene calls are TRBV9 and TRBJ2-2. CDR3 residues: CASSGSIGWFGELFF.